These T cell receptor beta chains were read from a single sample in a study of T cells in localized non-small cell lung cancer. Method: immunoSEQ multiplex PCR; TCRdb's copy keeps in-frame clones and lacks some. The sample shows tens of thousands of clones, around four fifths of them seen only once. Sequences were derived from peripheral blood, sampled before any cancer treatment. These receptors were obtained from a female donor of 60 years or more with stage I lung adenocarcinoma. Each CDR3 is given with its conserved first and last residue. Fields, in order: J gene, V gene, D gene, clone size, CDR3 DNA, CDR3 protein. D genes are given only for firm matches. For some rows the clone size is stated as once, few or many, or as a class when expanded; others skip it.

TRBJ2-2,TRBV25-1,TRBD2,once,TGTGCCAGCACGAGGGCGGGGGTTCACGGGGAGCTGTTTTTT,CASTRAGVHGELFF
TRBJ2-5,TRBV11-2,.,.,TGTGCCAGCAGCCCCCGCGAGCGGAAAGAGACCCAGTACTTC,CASSPRERKETQYF
TRBJ2-5,TRBV7-9,TRBD2,.,TGTGCCAGCAGCTTATGGTCTAGCGGGAGCCAAGAGACCCAGTACTTC,CASSLWSSGSQETQYF
TRBJ1-4,TRBV2,.,.,TGTGCCAGCAGTGGCGGGGGGCGGAATGAAAAACTGTTTTTT,CASSGGGRNEKLFF
TRBJ2-3,TRBV7-3,.,.,TGTGCCAGCAGCTTAAACGGCGGGATTGGGACAGATACGCAGTATTTT,CASSLNGGIGTDTQYF
TRBJ1-6,TRBV18,TRBD1,.,TGTGCCAGCTCACTTAACAGGGGCGAGTCACCCCTCCACTTT,CASSLNRGESPLHF
TRBJ2-6,TRBV29-1,.,once,TGCAGCGTTGGTACCTCTGGGGCCAACGTCCTGACTTTC,CSVGTSGANVLTF
TRBJ1-1,TRBV7-8,.,few,TGTGCCAGCAGCTTAGGCCAGGGCCGGGAAGCTTTCTTT,CASSLGQGREAFF
TRBJ1-1,TRBV6-5,.,.,TGTGCCAGCAGCCCCAGGGCTTCGAACACTGAAGCTTTCTTT,CASSPRASNTEAFF
TRBJ2-3,TRBV4-1,TRBD2,.,TGCGCCAGCAGCCAACCTGGGACTAGCGGGGGGCCTAGCACAGATACGCAGTATTTT,CASSQPGTSGGPSTDTQYF
TRBJ2-7,TRBV15,.,.,TGTGCCACCAGCAGAAGGGGCAACAGGGCTAGCTCCTACGAGCAGTACTTC,CATSRRGNRASSYEQYF
TRBJ2-7,TRBV19,.,.,TGTGCCAGTAGTGGTCGCGGGGAAGGGTCCTACGAGCAGTACTTC,CASSGRGEGSYEQYF
TRBJ2-7,TRBV2,.,.,TGTGCCAGCAGTGCTAGCAGTGCAAGCTCCTACGAGCAGTACTTC,CASSASSASSYEQYF
TRBJ1-1,TRBV18,.,.,TGTGCCAGCTCATCAGACAGGTGGACTGAAGCTTTCTTT,CASSSDRWTEAFF
TRBJ2-2,TRBV7-8,TRBD2,.,TGTGCCAGCAGCTTAGTTGCCATAGGTGGGGCGGGAGGGCCCACCGGGGAGCTGTTTTTT,CASSLVAIGGAGGPTGELFF
TRBJ2-3,TRBV7-2,TRBD2,once,TGTGCCAGCAGCTTACTTCCTAGCGGGAGGCCTGATACGCAGTATTTT,CASSLLPSGRPDTQYF
TRBJ2-7,TRBV29-1,.,.,TGCAGCGTTGGGGCGGGCAGCTCCTACGAGCAGTACTTC,CSVGAGSSYEQYF
TRBJ1-1,TRBV27,.,.,TGTGCCAGCAGTTCCCGACACGACGGGAGGAGCACTGAAGCTTTCTTT,CASSSRHDGRSTEAFF
TRBJ2-7,TRBV7-3,.,.,TGTGCCAGCAGCTTAGAGAGCGGGCTGCAGGGCGAGCAGTACTTC,CASSLESGLQGEQYF
TRBJ2-2,TRBV7-3,TRBD1,.,TGTGCCAGCAGTTGGGAACCGGGACAGGGTTACACCGGGGAGCTGTTTTTT,CASSWEPGQGYTGELFF
TRBJ2-5,TRBV5-8,.,.,TGTGCCAGCAGCTTGGACGGAGAGAGGGAGACCCAGTACTTC,CASSLDGERETQYF
TRBJ2-5,TRBV5-8,TRBD2,.,TGTGCCAGCAGCCCAGAGGGACTAGCCCAAGAGACCCAGTACTTC,CASSPEGLAQETQYF
TRBJ2-1,TRBV5-4,TRBD2,.,TGTGCCAGCAGCCTACAAACGGGACTAGCGGGAGGGCAGTTCTTC,CASSLQTGLAGGQFF
TRBJ2-1,TRBV5-4,.,few,TGTGCCAGCAGCTTGGGGGTCGAGATGGGGAAGGGATTTTATGAGCAGTTCTTC,CASSLGVEMGKGFYEQFF
TRBJ2-7,TRBV7-6,.,.,TGTGCCAGCAGCTTAGCACCGGGCCGGTGGAACGAGCAGTACTTC,CASSLAPGRWNEQYF
TRBJ1-3,TRBV28,.,.,TGTGCCAGCAGTTTTCGGCGGGGAACCTCTGGAAACACCATATATTTT,CASSFRRGTSGNTIYF
TRBJ2-7,TRBV2,.,.,TGTGCCAGCCGGACCCCCACAGTAATCTCCTACGAGCAGTACTTC,CASRTPTVISYEQYF
TRBJ1-1,TRBV18,.,.,TGTGCCAGCTCCTCTGGACAGCTTGAAGCTTTCTTT,CASSSGQLEAFF
TRBJ2-1,TRBV19,TRBD1,.,TGTGCCAGTAGCCCCGGACAGGGGAACCATGAGCAGTTCTTC,CASSPGQGNHEQFF
TRBJ1-2,TRBV5-1,.,medium-sized,TGCGCCAGCAGCCCCGGGACACTCTATGGCTACACCTTC,CASSPGTLYGYTF
TRBJ2-3,TRBV27,TRBD2,.,TGTGCCAGCAGCAACCTAGCGGGGGCCACAGATACGCAGTATTTT,CASSNLAGATDTQYF
TRBJ2-3,TRBV7-9,TRBD2,.,TGTGCCAGCAGCTCCTGGACTAGCGGAACCACAGATACGCAGTATTTT,CASSSWTSGTTDTQYF
TRBJ2-2,TRBV5-1,TRBD2,.,TGCGCCAGCAGCCCCCGGCTAGCGGGAGGTACCGGGGAGCTGTTTTTT,CASSPRLAGGTGELFF
TRBJ2-5,TRBV5-4,TRBD2,.,TGTGCCAGCAGCTTGAGAGCGGGGAGCCTCCAAGAGACCCAGTACTTC,CASSLRAGSLQETQYF
TRBJ1-5,TRBV7-8,TRBD1,.,TGTGCCAGCAGCGCTTCATCCGGGACAGGGTCCCGAAATTATCAGCCCCAGCATTTT,CASSASSGTGSRNYQPQHF
TRBJ2-3,TRBV6-5,TRBD2,.,TGTGCCAGCAGTTACCAGCGGGGGCCGAAACCAGATACGCAGTATTTT,CASSYQRGPKPDTQYF
TRBJ2-7,TRBV10-2,.,.,TGCGCCAGCAGTGAGTGGGGGTCAGGATCCTACGAGCAGTACTTC,CASSEWGSGSYEQYF
TRBJ1-4,TRBV6-1,.,.,TGTGCCAGCAGTCTTACAGGCTCTACTAATGAAAAACTGTTTTTT,CASSLTGSTNEKLFF
TRBJ2-7,TRBV5-4,TRBD2,.,TGTGCCAGCAGCCCCCGGGCTAGCGGGCCCTACGAGCAGTACTTC,CASSPRASGPYEQYF
TRBJ1-1,TRBV5-4,TRBD1,few,TGTGCCAGCAGCTTGGCATCAGGGGGGGCTGAAGCTTTCTTT,CASSLASGGAEAFF
TRBJ2-7,TRBV27,.,.,TGTGCCAGCAGTGTCGGTCCTCAGAGCGGGCAGTACTTC,CASSVGPQSGQYF
TRBJ2-7,TRBV29-1,.,.,TGCAGCGTTGATAACGGTCTTCCGAACTCCTACGAGCAGTACTTC,CSVDNGLPNSYEQYF
TRBJ2-1,TRBV27,.,.,TGTGCCAGCAGTCCCACAACCAGGGTTAGATCCTACAATGAGCAGTTCTTC,CASSPTTRVRSYNEQFF
TRBJ2-5,TRBV5-4,.,.,TGTGCCAGCAGCTCCGAGGGCCCTCGGGAGACCCAGTACTTC,CASSSEGPRETQYF
TRBJ2-1,TRBV27,TRBD2,.,TGTGCCAGCAGTTACCAGGGGACTAGCGGGAGGGCCGGGAATGAGCAGTTCTTC,CASSYQGTSGRAGNEQFF
TRBJ1-1,TRBV18,.,.,TGTGCCAGCTCACCGTCGGACACGAACACTGAAGCTTTCTTT,CASSPSDTNTEAFF
TRBJ2-1,TRBV5-4,TRBD2,.,TGTGCCAGCAGCTTAAGATTGGTAGCGGGAGGTCATAACAATGAGCAGTTCTTC,CASSLRLVAGGHNNEQFF
TRBJ2-5,TRBV4-1,.,.,TGCGCCAGCAGCCAAGATCTGAGGGTAGGGCCAGAGACCCAGTACTTC,CASSQDLRVGPETQYF
TRBJ2-1,TRBV7-9,.,.,TGTGCCAGCAGCTTAGACAGGGCAGGAGGCTACAATGAGCAGTTCTTC,CASSLDRAGGYNEQFF
TRBJ2-7,TRBV5-1,.,.,TGCGCCAGCAGCTTGGACGGGAGTGTGTACGAGCAGTACTTC,CASSLDGSVYEQYF
TRBJ2-5,TRBV5-1,.,.,TGCGCCAGCAGCTATTCGGGAAGCGCAGGGGAGACCCAGTACTTC,CASSYSGSAGETQYF
TRBJ2-7,TRBV6-1,.,.,TGTGCCACCTCCTCATACGAGCAGTACTTC,CATSSYEQYF
TRBJ1-2,TRBV6-6,TRBD1,.,TGTGCCAGCAGTTCTACTGGACAGGCCTATGGCTACACCTTC,CASSSTGQAYGYTF
TRBJ1-1,TRBV9,.,.,TGTGCCAGCAGCGTAACCCCGGGAGGTAACACTGAAGCTTTCTTT,CASSVTPGGNTEAFF